Listed here are 15 T cell receptor beta chains from one sample, sequenced in a study of CD8 T cells in Susac syndrome. Roughly 0.45 to 1 ug RNA was reverse transcribed with random hexamers. TCRdb re-derived calls from the immunoSEQ multiplex PCR reads in MiXCR, one entry per CDR3 protein. This table holds about 150,000 distinct CDR3 sequences, just under 97% found once. Sequencing used CD8+ T cells from PBMCs. These receptors all come from a human donor with multiple sclerosis.

The V call is TRBV29-1, the J call TRBJ1-2; D is possibly TRBD1 (5 bases). Trimming cost V 3 bases and J 8 bases, with 22 bases left between them. CDR1 is SQVTM and CDR2 is ANQGSEA in the germline V gene. The CDR3 is made up of 15 amino acids. The CDR3 bases are TGCAGCGTTGAGGGGGAGGAGGGGATTGAGTGGGGCTACACCTTC. It translates to CSVEGEEGIEWGYTF.

The chain recombines TRBV18 with TRBJ2-7, with D uncertain. The CDR3 has 15 amino acids. Trimming removed 4 bases from V and 4 bases from J, with 17 bases in between. The V gene's germline CDR1 is KGHSH and CDR2 LQKENI. The CDR3: CASSLKKAPGYEQYV. The DNA for the CDR3 is TGTGCCAGCTCACTAAAAAAGGCCCCGGGTTACGAGCAGTACGTC.

This clonotype has a single count. This chain uses TRBV28 with TRBJ2-7; D unresolved. V dropped 5 bases and J dropped 7 bases, with 15 bases sitting between them. This CDR3 spans 13 amino acids. Germline CDR1 MDHEN, CDR2 SYDVKM. For the CDR3, the DNA is TGTGCCAGCAGTCCCCAAGGACGGATTGAGCAGTACGTC. Encoded protein: CASSPQGRIEQYV.

The rearrangement links TRBV20-1 to TRBJ1-3; D gene ambiguous. The ends were cut back, 6 bases at V and 1 base at J, with 4 bases in the middle. Germline V gene lookup returns CDR1 DFQATT and CDR2 SNEGSKA (reference sequence). The CDR3 is 11 amino acids. The CDR3 DNA follows: TGCAGTGCGGATTCTGGAAACACCATATATTTT. Translated: CSADSGNTIYF.

CDR3 loop: CAWSEVDGLQSSYEQYF. CDR3 nucleotides: TGTGCCTGGAGCGAGGTTGACGGTCTTCAGAGCTCCTACGAGCAGTACTTC. This chain connects TRBV30 to TRBJ2-7, with D unresolved. Trimming shortened V by 3 bases and J by 0 bases, and 21 bases separated the two germline ends. The CDR3 extends over 17 amino acids. The germline V gene has CDR1 GTSNPN and CDR2 SVGIG (reference sequence).

The rearrangement links TRBV19 to TRBJ1-2; maybe TRBD1 (6 bases). Per germline, CDR1 LNHDA and CDR2 SQIVND (reference sequence). The CDR3 contains 14 residues. Trimming left V 6 bases short and J 2 bases short, with 13 bases between. CDR3 sequence (DNA): TGTGCCAGTAGGGACAGCTTCATAAACTATGGCTACACCTTC. Its protein is CASRDSFINYGYTF.

The V gene is TRBV15, the J gene TRBJ2-1, with D perhaps matching TRBD1 or TRBD2 (5 bases each). Germline V gene sequence: CDR1 LNHNV, CDR2 YYDKDF (reference sequence). Trimming cost V 4 bases and J 8 bases, with 15 bases left between them. This CDR3 region has 14 residues. The CDR3 region is CATSNGAGYDEQFF. In DNA, the CDR3 is TGTGCCACCAGCAACGGGGCAGGATACGATGAGCAGTTCTTC.

This clonotype is a singleton in its sample. The chain recombines TRBV29-1 with TRBJ2-2; D may match TRBD1 or TRBD2 (5 bases each). The ends were cut back, 5 bases at V and 5 bases at J, with 21 bases in the middle. Germline-derived CDR1 and CDR2 are SQVTM and ANQGSEA. The CDR3 has 16 residues. The CDR3 coding sequence is TGCAGCGTTCAAGGGACCCAGAATCACTTAACCGGGGAGCTGTTTTTT. The encoded protein is CSVQGTQNHLTGELFF.

The genes are TRBV20-1 and TRBJ1-1; no firm D call. V was trimmed by 0 bases and J by 0 bases, leaving 17 bases between them. This CDR3 is 17 amino acids long. Germline V gene data show CDR1 as DFQATT and CDR2 as SNEGSKA (reference sequence). CDR3 sequence: CSARDLLLQVMNTEAFF. Here the CDR3 DNA reads TGCAGTGCTAGAGACCTTCTCCTCCAGGTCATGAACACTGAAGCTTTCTTT.

The chain links TRBV2 to TRBJ2-1; TRBD2 is a possible D gene (7 bases). The germline V and J ends were trimmed by 5 bases and 11 bases, with 28 bases remaining between them. The CDR3 is 17 residues long. Germline CDR1 is SNHLY and CDR2 is FYNNEI. Here the CDR3 DNA reads TGTGCCAGCAGTCCGCTAGGGGGGGGCCAGGCCCAACTTCAGCAGTTCTTC. It yields the protein CASSPLGGGQAQLQQFF.

This chain uses TRBV29-1 with TRBJ2-1, with unresolved D. Germline CDR1 reads SQVTM; CDR2 reads ANQGSEA. V was shortened by 1 base and J by 5 bases, with 3 bases between the two germline ends. The CDR3 sequence is 11 residues long. CDR3 nucleotides: TGCAGCGTTGAAGTCGACAATGAGCAGTTCTTC. Encoded protein: CSVEVDNEQFF.

The V gene is TRBV7-9, the J gene TRBJ1-1, with D maybe TRBD1 (5 bases). The germline V and J ends were trimmed by 10 bases and 0 bases, with 9 bases remaining between them. This CDR3 is built from 12 residues. Germline V CDR1 and CDR2: SEHNR, FQNEAQ (reference sequence). Here the CDR3 DNA reads TGTGCCATGCAGGGCATGAACACTGAAGCTTTCTTT. Amino acid sequence: CAMQGMNTEAFF.

This clonotype was picked up a small number of times. This chain links TRBV5-1 with TRBJ2-7; the match to TRBD1 covers 7 bases. Per germline, CDR1 SGHRS and CDR2 YFSETQ. With V trimmed by 1 base and J by 3 bases, 7 bases remained unmatched. The CDR3 sequence is 15 residues long. CDR3 in amino acids: CASSLTGTEHYEQYF. The CDR3, as DNA: TGCGCCAGCAGCTTGACTGGGACAGAGCACTACGAGCAGTACTTC.

The rearrangement joins TRBV4-2 to TRBJ1-2, with TRBD1 matching over 9 bases. The length of the CDR3 is 15 residues. Germline V lookup: CDR1 LGHNA, CDR2 YNFKEQ. V shed 3 bases and J 4 bases; nucleotides not matched to a gene: 6. DNA of the CDR3: TGTGCCAGCAGCCAGGCGACAGGGGGTAGCTATGGCTACACCTTC. Its protein is CASSQATGGSYGYTF.

The chain joins TRBV29-1 to TRBJ1-1; 7 nucleotides line up with TRBD1. Trimming cost V 3 bases and J 1 base; bases outside gene matches: 2. The V gene's germline CDR1 is SQVTM and CDR2 ANQGSEA. There are 13 residues in the CDR3. The CDR3 nucleotides read TGCAGCGTTGAGACAGGGAGGAACACTGAAGCTTTCTTT. It specifies CSVETGRNTEAFF.